This T cell receptor beta chain was captured by sequencing in a study of cytotoxic CD8 clonotypes in ibrutinib-treated CLL. General observations from the study: Rising at ibrutinib response, clonality subsequently fell back toward baseline at progression. Among the clonotypes, public ones were uncommon and contracted or held stable on treatment.

For this clone: Its target is unknown.

The method was immunoSEQ multiplex PCR; TCRdb's version includes in-frame clones alone and lacks a portion of them. The sample holds 120,000 to 150,000 clones; 80% to 95% are singletons and the top ten take 11%. CDR1 is SEHNR and CDR2 is FQNEAQ in the germline V gene (reference sequence). This CDR3 is built from 16 residues. V was pared by 5 bases and J by 11 bases, with 18 bases of the junction left unmatched. The material was PBMCs, obtained after 12 months of ibrutinib treatment. The source of this sequence is a human donor with chronic lymphocytic leukemia. The chain uses TRBV7-9 and TRBJ2-1; 7 bases line up with TRBD2. The CDR3 DNA reads TGTGCCAGCAGCCCGATCGGGGGGTGGAGTCAGAGGCAGCAGTTCTTC. Its protein product is CASSPIGGWSQRQQFF.